The 32 T cell receptor beta chains reported below all come from one sample, sequenced in a study of OX40 agonist ivuxolimab in advanced cancers. Some clones are missing from TCRdb's copy, which holds only in-frame ones; the method was immunoSEQ multiplex PCR. Of tens of thousands of clones listed, 80% to 85% are singletons. The starting material was CD4+ or CD8+ T cells sorted from blood, obtained in a trial of the OX40 agonist ivuxolimab. The receptors derive from an adult with an advanced solid tumor such as melanoma, head and neck, liver or kidney cancer.

V gene TRBV7-2 combines with J gene TRBJ2-3, with 8 bases fitting TRBD2. Germline CDR1 and CDR2: SGHTA and FQGNSA. J lost 4 bases, V lost 11 bases, and 11 bases had no gene match. CDR3 length: 14 residues. The CDR3 DNA reads TGTGCCTCCGCCTCAAGAGCGGGAGCAGATACGCAGTATTTT. Its translation: CASASRAGADTQYF. Drawing the rest from reference TRBV7-2 and TRBJ2-3, the complete variable domain is GAGVSQSPSNKVTEKGKDVELRCDPISGHTALYWYRQSLGQGLEFLIYFQGNSAPDKSGLPSDRFSAERTGGSVSTLTIQRTQQEDSAVYLCASASRAGADTQYFGPGTRLTVL.

The chain couples TRBV7-2 to TRBJ1-2; no reliable D call. This CDR3 has 12 residues. Trimming removed 5 bases at V and 4 bases at J, with 8 bases between. The V gene's germline CDR1 is SGHTA and CDR2 FQGNSA. DNA of the CDR3: TGTGCCAGCAGCACTGATAGCTATGGCTACACCTTC. This sequence encodes CASSTDSYGYTF.

The gene calls are TRBV4-1 and TRBJ2-7, with 10 nucleotides matching TRBD2. J was trimmed by 4 bases and V by 1 base; bases with no gene match: 7. The CDR3 contains 16 residues. Germline loops: CDR1 MGHRA, CDR2 YSYEKL. The CDR3 loop is CASSQVAPSGGYEQYF. CDR3 sequence (DNA): TGCGCCAGCAGCCAAGTAGCCCCTAGCGGGGGATACGAGCAGTACTTC.

This chain uses TRBV7-3 with TRBJ2-3, with 7 positions matching TRBD1. The germline V gene has CDR1 SGHTA and CDR2 FQGTGA. Trimming took 5 bases from V and 4 from J; bases not matched to a gene: 9. CDR3 length: 15 amino acids. CDR3 DNA: TGTGCCAGCAGCCCAGACAGGGTGACCGCAGATACGCAGTATTTT. Translating it yields CASSPDRVTADTQYF.

The CDR3 is CASSILPRGGSYEQYF. CDR3 coding DNA: TGTGCCAGCAGCATACTCCCCCGGGGAGGCTCCTACGAGCAGTACTTC. V usage is TRBV11-2 and J usage is TRBJ2-7; TRBD2 might be the D (6 bases). This CDR3 comprises 16 residues. The V end was cut by 5 bases, the J end by 0 bases, with 17 bases between. The germline gives CDR1 SGHAT, CDR2 FQNNGV.

This clone showed up just a few times. This rearrangement joins TRBV5-1 to TRBJ2-2; 12 bases align to TRBD2. Germline assignment: CDR1 SGHRS and CDR2 YFSETQ. Unmatched junction bases numbered 1, after V lost 0 bases and J lost 1 base. The CDR3 is 17 residues long. This CDR3 reads CASSLGLAGVNTGELFF. The CDR3 region has the DNA TGCGCCAGCAGCTTGGGACTAGCGGGGGTGAACACCGGGGAGCTGTTTTTT.

The chain employs TRBV18 and TRBJ2-3; 9 bases match TRBD1. The germline CDR1 and CDR2 sequences are KGHSH and LQKENI. The length of the CDR3 is 14 residues. V lost 4 bases, J lost 5 bases, and 4 bases stayed unmatched. This chain's CDR3 is CASSLYRGRDTQYF. Written as DNA, the CDR3 is TGTGCCAGCTCACTTTACAGGGGGCGAGATACGCAGTATTTT.

CDR3 DNA: TGCGCCAGCAGCCAATCGGGGACCCGAAGCCAGACCCAGTACTTC. Translation: CASSQSGTRSQTQYF. The V and J genes are TRBV4-3 and TRBJ2-5; D is tentatively TRBD1 or TRBD2 (5 bases each). CDR3 length: 15 residues. V was clipped by 2 bases and J by 6 bases, with 16 bases between them. The germline V gene has CDR1 LGHNA and CDR2 YSLEER.

The V gene is TRBV5-8, the J gene TRBJ2-5; possibly TRBD1 for D (6 bases). CDR1 is SGHTS and CDR2 is YDEGEE in the germline V gene. This CDR3 contains 14 residues. V shed 5 bases and J shed 5 bases, with 16 bases lying between them. CDR3 nucleotides: TGTGCCAGCAGTCCCACAGGGACGTGGGAGACCCAGTACTTC. It translates to CASSPTGTWETQYF.

The rearrangement links TRBV7-8 to TRBJ2-7, with 8 bases matching TRBD1. The V segment lost 1 base and the J segment 4 bases; nucleotides outside the gene matches: 3. Germline-derived CDR1 and CDR2 are SGHVS and FQNEAQ. The length of the CDR3 is 14 residues. The CDR3 sequence: CASSLGTGMYEQYV. CDR3 bases: TGTGCCAGCAGCTTAGGGACAGGGATGTACGAGCAGTACGTC.

CDR3 coding DNA: TGTGCCAGCAGACTTCTACTAAGGGGGTCCACTAACTATGGCTACACCTTC. Translation: CASRLLLRGSTNYGYTF. The chain uses TRBV6-4 and TRBJ1-2, with a weak D call TRBD1 (6 bases). Germline CDR1 and CDR2: MRHNA and SNTAGT. V gave up 6 bases and J gave up 0 bases, with 20 bases separating them. This CDR3 has 17 residues.

V gene TRBV14 combines with J gene TRBJ1-5; D unresolved. This CDR3 contains 19 residues. The germline CDR1 and CDR2 sequences are SGHDN and FVKESK. The V and J ends lost 1 base and 0 bases respectively, with 19 bases between them. The CDR3 DNA reads TGTGCCAGCAGCCAAGGCTTTAGGGTTTTGAGGGTTAGCAATCAGCCCCAGCATTTT. It specifies CASSQGFRVLRVSNQPQHF.

This chain uses TRBV4-2 with TRBJ1-1, with D perhaps TRBD1 (6 bases). V shed 5 bases and J shed 1 base, with 14 bases lying between them. The germline V gene encodes CDR1 LGHNA and CDR2 YNFKEQ. This CDR3 is 15 amino acids long. CDR3 nucleotide sequence: TGTGCCAGCAGCTCGTCGATGACAGGGAACACTGAAGCTTTCTTT. It specifies CASSSSMTGNTEAFF.

This clone was recorded a few times. This chain links TRBV7-9 with TRBJ2-7, with D unresolved. Trimming stripped 4 bases from V and 4 bases from J, with 20 bases between. The CDR3 totals 16 residues. Germline V gives CDR1 SEHNR, CDR2 FQNEAQ (reference sequence). For the CDR3, the DNA is TGTGCCAGCAGCTCGTCACTAACCTCAGGCTCTTACGAGCAGTACGTC. Protein: CASSSSLTSGSYEQYV.

V and J are TRBV11-3 and TRBJ2-3, with TRBD1 identical over 11 bases. V trimming: 4 bases; J trimming: 8 bases; junction bases outside the gene matches: 2. The CDR3 consists of 13 residues. The V gene's germline CDR1 is SGHNT and CDR2 YENEEA. CDR3 in amino acids: CASSWDRGGTQYF. CDR3 DNA sequence: TGTGCCAGCAGCTGGGACAGGGGGGGTACGCAGTATTTT.

For the CDR3, the DNA is TGTGCCAGCAGTTATGGGACGGCCTCCTACGAGCAGTACTTC. Amino acids: CASSYGTASYEQYF. The chain is built from TRBV7-7 and TRBJ2-7; perhaps D is TRBD1 or TRBD2 (5 bases each). V was trimmed by 6 bases and J by 0 bases, leaving 12 bases between them. From germline, CDR1 is SSHAT and CDR2 FNYEAQ (reference sequence). CDR3 size: 14 residues. Complete variable domain (other parts from reference TRBV7-7 and TRBJ2-7): GAGVSQSPRYKVTKRGQDVTLRCDPISSHATLYWYQQALGQGPEFLTYFNYEAQPDKSGLPSDRFSAERPEGSISTLTIQRTEQRDSAMYRCASSYGTASYEQYFGPGTRLTVT.

This clone was observed a handful of times. The sample carries other DNA sequences with the same CDR3. This sequence joins TRBV6-5 and TRBJ1-6; D remains unclear. V was pared by 5 bases and J by 7 bases, with 9 bases between. CDR1 is MNHEY and CDR2 is SVGAGI in the germline V gene. CDR3 length: 13 amino acids. The CDR3 nucleotides are TGTGCCAGCAGTGAAAAAGTCAATTCACCCCTCCACTTT. Residues: CASSEKVNSPLHF.

This chain links TRBV4-2 with TRBJ2-7, with TRBD2 as a possible D gene (6 bases). This CDR3 spans 17 amino acids. Trimming took 1 base from V and 0 from J, leaving 16 bases between them. The V gene's germline CDR1 is LGHNA and CDR2 YNFKEQ. In DNA form, the CDR3 reads TGTGCCAGCAGCCAAGTGGTGGCGGAGGGGAGCTCCTACGAGCAGTACTTC. It codes for CASSQVVAEGSSYEQYF.

The sample holds one count of this clone. V usage is TRBV10-3 and J usage is TRBJ2-1; 10 bases are a match to TRBD2. CDR1 ENHRY and CDR2 SYGVKD come from the germline V gene. V dropped 3 bases and J dropped 4; count of bases not matched to a gene: 0. The CDR3 totals 14 residues. CDR3 loop: CAISELAGYNEQFF. CDR3 nucleotide sequence: TGTGCCATCAGTGAACTAGCGGGGTACAATGAGCAGTTCTTC.

The V and J genes are TRBV30 and TRBJ1-2, with TRBD1 identical over 8 bases. In germline, CDR1 is GTSNPN, CDR2 SVGIG (reference sequence). There are 15 residues in the CDR3. Trimming at V came to 5 bases and at J to 0 bases, leaving 8 bases not matched to a gene. CDR3 coding DNA: TGTGCCTGGGACAGGGGAAAAGGGTCTAACTATGGCTACACCTTC. Translated, it gives CAWDRGKGSNYGYTF.

This sequence joins TRBV18 and TRBJ1-6; 11 bases are shared with TRBD1. Germline V gene sequence: CDR1 KGHSH, CDR2 LQKENI. Trimming at V came to 5 bases and at J to 5 bases, leaving 5 bases not matched to a gene. The CDR3 has 16 residues. CDR3: CASSFGQGAHNSPLHF. In nucleotides, the CDR3 is TGTGCCAGCTCATTCGGACAGGGGGCTCATAATTCACCCCTCCACTTT.

The gene calls are TRBV9 and TRBJ2-1, with D perhaps matching TRBD1 (6 bases). The V end was cut by 2 bases, the J end by 8 bases, with 17 bases between. In germline, CDR1 is SGDLS, CDR2 YYNGEE. This CDR3 is 15 amino acids long. CDR3 in amino acids: CASSVQGLKWDEQFF. In nucleotides, the CDR3 is TGTGCCAGCAGCGTCCAGGGGCTTAAGTGGGATGAGCAGTTCTTC.

The rearrangement uses TRBV19 and TRBJ1-4; D gene unclear. The germline gives CDR1 LNHDA, CDR2 SQIVND (reference sequence). The V end lost 5 bases, the J end lost 0 bases, and 10 bases lay between the germline ends. The CDR3 runs to 15 residues. The CDR3 is CASSLGSATNEKLFF. As DNA, the CDR3 is TGTGCCAGTAGTCTGGGCAGCGCAACTAATGAAAAACTGTTTTTT.

This chain joins TRBV5-6 and TRBJ1-6, with 8 nucleotides matching TRBD1. The V gene end was trimmed by 3 bases and the J gene end by 7 bases; junction bases not matched to a gene: 0. The CDR3 is 13 amino acids. Looked up from germline, CDR1 is SGHDT and CDR2 is YYEEEE. The DNA for the CDR3 is TGTGCCAGCAGCTGGACAGGGAATTCACCCCTCCACTTT. It codes for CASSWTGNSPLHF.

The chain couples TRBV27 to TRBJ1-6; 7 bases are shared with TRBD1. From germline, CDR1 is MNHEY and CDR2 SMNVEV (reference sequence). The CDR3 runs 18 residues. V lost 7 bases, J lost 8 bases, and 20 bases stayed unmatched. The CDR3 DNA reads TGTGCCAGCAAACTAGGCACAGGGGCCTTCTCGTCGCATTCACCCCTCCACTTT. It specifies CASKLGTGAFSSHSPLHF.

The chain couples TRBV11-2 to TRBJ2-7, with unresolved D. The V gene lost 1 base and the J gene lost 0 bases, with 16 bases spanning the gap. Germline assignment: CDR1 SGHAT and CDR2 FQNNGV. This CDR3 is built from 17 residues. The CDR3 reads CASSLVVRLRASYEQYF. In nucleotides, the CDR3 is TGTGCCAGCAGCTTAGTGGTACGGCTTAGGGCCTCCTACGAGCAGTACTTC.

This chain joins TRBV13 and TRBJ2-2; 9 bases agree with TRBD1. Per the germline V gene, CDR1 is PRHDT and CDR2 is FYEKMQ (reference sequence). The CDR3 consists of 17 residues. V was pared by 2 bases and J by 4 bases, with 8 bases of the junction left unmatched. The CDR3 DNA reads as TGTGCCAGCAGCTTATTTCCGGGACAGGGAGGCACCGGGGAGCTGTTTTTT. It yields the protein CASSLFPGQGGTGELFF.

Written as DNA, the CDR3 is TGTGCCACCAGTACAAAGGGGCCCCTGGGGTCTAGGGAGCAGTTCTTC. This gives the protein CATSTKGPLGSREQFF. J is TRBJ2-1 and V is TRBV15, with D tentatively TRBD1 (5 bases). The V end was cut by 6 bases, the J end by 10 bases, with 25 bases between. CDR3 length: 16 residues. Germline CDR1 and CDR2: LNHNV and YYDKDF (reference sequence).

This sequence joins TRBV18 and TRBJ1-4, with TRBD1 as a possible D gene (5 bases). CDR3 length: 15 amino acids. Germline V gene sequence: CDR1 KGHSH, CDR2 LQKENI. Trimming shortened V by 3 bases and J by 7 bases, and 15 bases separated the two germline ends. CDR3 region: CASSPPGGRSEKLFF. DNA of the CDR3: TGTGCCAGCTCACCCCCGGGGGGGAGGAGTGAAAAACTGTTTTTT.

This clone was counted a few times. This chain links TRBV6-5 with TRBJ1-2, with TRBD1 identical over 8 bases. This CDR3 is built from 13 residues. V lost 6 bases, J lost 6 bases, and 6 bases stayed unmatched. CDR1 is MNHEY and CDR2 is SVGAGI in the germline V gene. As DNA, the CDR3 is TGTGCCAGCAGCCCGACAGGGGCCCATGGCTACACCTTC. It yields the protein CASSPTGAHGYTF.

The J gene is TRBJ1-1, the V gene TRBV4-3, with D possibly matching TRBD1 (6 bases). Germline V lookup: CDR1 LGHNA, CDR2 YSLEER. The ends were cut back, 5 bases at V and 1 base at J, with 14 bases in the middle. The CDR3 extends over 15 amino acids. The CDR3 DNA follows: TGCGCCAGCAGCTCGGGACAATCGAAGAACACTGAAGCTTTCTTT. As protein: CASSSGQSKNTEAFF.

The chain carries TRBV7-2 and TRBJ1-4, with D possibly TRBD1 on 5 matching bases. There are 15 residues in the CDR3. Germline CDR1 and CDR2: SGHTA and FQGNSA. V was cut by 1 base and J by 7 bases, with 13 bases left in between. CDR3 residues: CASSLGDTGTEKLFF. DNA of the CDR3: TGTGCCAGCAGCTTAGGTGACACGGGGACTGAAAAACTGTTTTTT.